The clone carrying this T cell receptor (beta chain) came up many times. The record originates from a study of T cell repertoires in cytomegalovirus infection. Study-level background: Public signatures in TCR beta pointed to CMV infection and matching HLA type.

TCRdb re-derived calls from the reads in MiXCR, one entry per CDR3 protein. The table has around 310,000 distinct CDR3 sequences, roughly a sixth seen once. V was clipped by 5 bases and J by 4 bases, with 8 bases between them. The CDR3 loop spans 12 amino acids. CDR1 is SEHNR, CDR2 FQNEAQ, per germline (reference sequence). The source of this sequence is a human donor in good health (CMV status not recorded). Some clones in this sample may be carry-over from other donors' samples. The specimen sequenced was PBMCs. The chain is built from TRBV7-9 and TRBJ2-5; D unclear. The CDR3: CASSRVGETQYF. The DNA of the CDR3 is TGTGCCAGCAGCCGGGTGGGAGAGACCCAGTACTTC.